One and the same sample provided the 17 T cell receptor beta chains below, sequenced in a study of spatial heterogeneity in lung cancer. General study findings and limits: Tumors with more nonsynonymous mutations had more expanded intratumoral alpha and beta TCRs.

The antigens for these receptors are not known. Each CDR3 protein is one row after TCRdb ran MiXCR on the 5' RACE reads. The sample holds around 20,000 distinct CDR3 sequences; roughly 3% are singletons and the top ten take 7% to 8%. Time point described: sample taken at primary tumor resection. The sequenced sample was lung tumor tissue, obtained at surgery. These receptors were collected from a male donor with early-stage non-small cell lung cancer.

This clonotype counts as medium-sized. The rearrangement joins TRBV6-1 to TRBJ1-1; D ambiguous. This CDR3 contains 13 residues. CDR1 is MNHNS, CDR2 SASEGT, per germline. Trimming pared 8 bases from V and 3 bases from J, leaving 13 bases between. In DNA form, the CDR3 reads TGTGCCAGCCGGTTCGGGAGGGACACTGAAGCTTTCTTT. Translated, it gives CASRFGRDTEAFF.

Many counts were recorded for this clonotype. The CDR3 bases are TGTGCCAGCAGTGACTCCCCGGAGGGGGTTGGCGAAAAACTGTTTTTT. Translated, it gives CASSDSPEGVGEKLFF. This chain joins TRBV6-4 and TRBJ1-4, with D maybe TRBD1 (6 bases). The CDR3 extends over 16 amino acids. Between the trimmed V and J ends, which lost 0 bases and 8 bases, there was a span of 16 bases. Germline CDR1 and CDR2: MRHNA and SNTAGT.

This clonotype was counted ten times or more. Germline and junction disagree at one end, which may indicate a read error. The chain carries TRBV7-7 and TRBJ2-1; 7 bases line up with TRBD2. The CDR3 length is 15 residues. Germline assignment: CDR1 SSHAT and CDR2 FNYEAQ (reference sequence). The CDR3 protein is CASSQRAGFSDEQFF. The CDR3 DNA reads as TGTGCTAGCAGCCAAAGAGCGGGATTCTCCGATGAGCAGTTCTTC.

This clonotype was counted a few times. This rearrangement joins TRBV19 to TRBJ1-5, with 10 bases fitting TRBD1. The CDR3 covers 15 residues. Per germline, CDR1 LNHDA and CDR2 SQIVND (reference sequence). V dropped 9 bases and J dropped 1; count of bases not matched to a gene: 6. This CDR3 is CASRTGGLSNQPQHF. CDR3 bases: TGTGCCAGCAGGACAGGGGGGTTGAGCAATCAGCCCCAGCATTTT. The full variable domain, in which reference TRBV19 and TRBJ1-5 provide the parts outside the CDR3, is DGGITQSPKYLFRKEGQNVTLSCEQNLNHDAMYWYRQDPGQGLRLIYYSQIVNDFQKGDIAEGYSVSREKKESFPLTVTSAQKNPTAFYLCASRTGGLSNQPQHFGDGTRLSIL.

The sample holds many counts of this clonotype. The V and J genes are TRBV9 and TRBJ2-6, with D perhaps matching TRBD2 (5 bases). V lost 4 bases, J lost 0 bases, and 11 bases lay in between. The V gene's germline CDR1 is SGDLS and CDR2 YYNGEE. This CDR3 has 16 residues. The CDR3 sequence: CASSLGGASGANVLTF. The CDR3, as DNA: TGTGCCAGCAGCTTAGGAGGTGCCTCTGGGGCCAACGTCCTGACTTTC.

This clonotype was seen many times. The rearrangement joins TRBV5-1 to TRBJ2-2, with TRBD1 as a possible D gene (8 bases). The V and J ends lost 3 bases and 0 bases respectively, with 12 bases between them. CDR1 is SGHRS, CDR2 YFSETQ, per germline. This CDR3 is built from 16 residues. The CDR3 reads CASSSGGQANTGELFF. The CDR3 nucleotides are TGCGCCAGCAGCTCGGGGGGACAGGCGAACACCGGGGAGCTGTTTTTT. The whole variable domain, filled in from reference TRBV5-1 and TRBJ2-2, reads KAGVTQTPRYLIKTRGQQVTLSCSPISGHRSVSWYQQTPGQGLQFLFEYFSETQRNKGNFPGRFSGRQFSNSRSEMNVSTLELGDSALYLCASSSGGQANTGELFFGEGSRLTVL.

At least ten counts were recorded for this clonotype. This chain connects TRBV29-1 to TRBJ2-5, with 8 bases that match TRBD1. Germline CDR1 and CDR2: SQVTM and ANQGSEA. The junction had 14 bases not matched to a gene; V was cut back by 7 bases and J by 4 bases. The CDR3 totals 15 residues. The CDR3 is CSADIRQGPGETQYF. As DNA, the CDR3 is TGCAGCGCTGATATAAGACAGGGGCCGGGAGAGACCCAGTACTTC.

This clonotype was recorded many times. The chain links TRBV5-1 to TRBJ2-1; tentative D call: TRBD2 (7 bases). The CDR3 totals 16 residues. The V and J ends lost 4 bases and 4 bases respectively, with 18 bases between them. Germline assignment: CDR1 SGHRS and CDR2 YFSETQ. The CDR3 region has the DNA TGCGCCAGCAGCGGGAGGGGGAGCACAGATTACAATGAGCAGTTCTTC. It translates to CASSGRGSTDYNEQFF.

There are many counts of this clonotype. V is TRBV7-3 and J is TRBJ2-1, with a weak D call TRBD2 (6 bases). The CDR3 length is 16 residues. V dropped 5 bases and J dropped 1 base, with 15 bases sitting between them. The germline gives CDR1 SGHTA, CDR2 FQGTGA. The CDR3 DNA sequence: TGTGCCAGCAGCAAGATGGCGGGAAAATCCTACAATGAGCAGTTCTTC. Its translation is CASSKMAGKSYNEQFF.

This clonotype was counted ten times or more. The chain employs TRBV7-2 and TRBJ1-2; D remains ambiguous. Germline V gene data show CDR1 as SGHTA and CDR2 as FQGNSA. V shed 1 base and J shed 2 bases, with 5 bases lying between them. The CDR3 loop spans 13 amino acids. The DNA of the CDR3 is TGTGCCAGCAGCTTAGGACGGAACTATGGCTACACCTTC. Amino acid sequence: CASSLGRNYGYTF. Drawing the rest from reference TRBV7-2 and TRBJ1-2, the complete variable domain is GAGVSQSPSNKVTEKGKDVELRCDPISGHTALYWYRQSLGQGLEFLIYFQGNSAPDKSGLPSDRFSAERTGGSVSTLTIQRTQQEDSAVYLCASSLGRNYGYTFGSGTRLTVV.

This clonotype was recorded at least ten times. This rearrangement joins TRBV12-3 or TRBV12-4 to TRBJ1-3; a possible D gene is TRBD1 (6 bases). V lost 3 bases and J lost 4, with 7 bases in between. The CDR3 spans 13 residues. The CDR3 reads CASSFGQGNTIYF. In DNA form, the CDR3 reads TGTGCCAGCAGTTTCGGACAGGGAAACACCATATATTTT.

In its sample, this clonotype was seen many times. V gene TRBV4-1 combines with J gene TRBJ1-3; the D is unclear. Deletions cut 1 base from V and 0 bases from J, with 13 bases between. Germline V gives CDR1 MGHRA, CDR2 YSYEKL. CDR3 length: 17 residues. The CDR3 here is CASSQVGSGGSGNTIYF. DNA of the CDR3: TGCGCCAGCAGCCAAGTTGGGTCAGGAGGCTCTGGAAACACCATATATTTT.

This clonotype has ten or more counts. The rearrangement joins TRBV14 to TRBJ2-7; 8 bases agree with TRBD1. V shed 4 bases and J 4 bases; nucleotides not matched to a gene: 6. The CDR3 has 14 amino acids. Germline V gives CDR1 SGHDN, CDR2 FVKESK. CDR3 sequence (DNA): TGTGCCAGCAGCCCGGGACAGGTCCGGTACGAGCAGTACTTC. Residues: CASSPGQVRYEQYF.

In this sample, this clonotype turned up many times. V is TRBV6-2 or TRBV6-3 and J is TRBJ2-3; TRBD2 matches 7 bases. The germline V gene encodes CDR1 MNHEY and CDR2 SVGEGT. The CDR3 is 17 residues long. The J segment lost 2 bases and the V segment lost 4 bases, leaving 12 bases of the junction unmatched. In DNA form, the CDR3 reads TGTGCCAGCAGTTCGGGGGAGGGCCCCCTTCTCACAGATACGCAGTATTTT. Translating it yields CASSSGEGPLLTDTQYF.

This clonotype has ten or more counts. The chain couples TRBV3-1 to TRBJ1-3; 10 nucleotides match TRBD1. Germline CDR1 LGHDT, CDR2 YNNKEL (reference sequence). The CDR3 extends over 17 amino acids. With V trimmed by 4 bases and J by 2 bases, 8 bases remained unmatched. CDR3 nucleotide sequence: TGTGCCAGCAGCCCTGCCGGGACAGGGGTTACTGGAAACACCATATATTTT. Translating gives CASSPAGTGVTGNTIYF.

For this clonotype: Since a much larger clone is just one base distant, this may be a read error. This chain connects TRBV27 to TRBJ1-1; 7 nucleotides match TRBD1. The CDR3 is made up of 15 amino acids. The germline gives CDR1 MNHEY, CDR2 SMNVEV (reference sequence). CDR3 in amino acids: CASSLPGQRNTEASF. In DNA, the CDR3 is TGTGCCAGCAGTCTCCCGGGACAGAGAAACACTGAAGCTTCCTTT.

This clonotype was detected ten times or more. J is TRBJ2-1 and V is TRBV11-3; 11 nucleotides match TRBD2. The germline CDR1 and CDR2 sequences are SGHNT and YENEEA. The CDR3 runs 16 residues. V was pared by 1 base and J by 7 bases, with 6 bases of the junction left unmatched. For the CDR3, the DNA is TGTGCCAGCAGCTTAGTAGCGGGAGGGCCCCAAAATGAGCAGTTCTTC. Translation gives CASSLVAGGPQNEQFF.